The 27 T cell receptor beta chains below all came from one sample that was sequenced in a study of early T cells in non-severe SARS-CoV-2 infection listed by TCRdb under 2021. The library relied on 5' RACE. This sample was sequenced with a NextSeq 500. TCRdb cleaned the public reads at Q25 with fastp, built clones with MiXCR and kept in-frame beta chains. Entries that share a CDR3 protein sequence are merged under the most common genes and DNA. The sample table lists 50,000 or so distinct CDR3 sequences, over 10% of them with a count of one. Around 9.6% of the sample belongs to the ten largest clones. The sample taken for sequencing was whole blood. The receptor set was obtained from an adult who was a healthcare worker with PCR-confirmed SARS-CoV-2 infection or an uninfected control (not recorded which).

This clonotype was counted at least ten times. The rearrangement links TRBV12-3 or TRBV12-4 to TRBJ2-1, with D unclear. V was clipped by 4 bases and J by 6 bases, with 13 bases between them. The CDR3 is made up of 14 amino acids. The CDR3 is CASSSSRMGNEQFF. CDR3 nucleotides: TGTGCCAGCAGTTCATCTAGAATGGGCAATGAGCAGTTCTTC.

This clonotype was counted ten times or more. The CDR3 DNA reads TGTGCCAGCAGCGTAGTAGCGGGAGCGGATACGCAGTATTTT. It specifies CASSVVAGADTQYF. The chain recombines TRBV9 with TRBJ2-3; 9 bases line up with TRBD2. Germline V gene lookup returns CDR1 SGDLS and CDR2 YYNGEE. V was pared by 0 bases and J by 6 bases, with 2 bases of the junction left unmatched. The CDR3 covers 14 residues. The full variable domain, its missing parts supplied by reference TRBV9 and TRBJ2-3, is DSGVTQTPKHLITATGQRVTLRCSPRSGDLSVYWYQQSLDQGLQFLIQYYNGEERAKGNILERFSAQQFPDLHSELNLSSLELGDSALYFCASSVVAGADTQYFGPGTRLTVL.

This clonotype was seen a few times. The chain employs TRBV28 and TRBJ1-3, with D perhaps matching TRBD1 (6 bases). Germline V gene sequence: CDR1 MDHEN, CDR2 SYDVKM. Deletions cut 2 bases from V and 4 bases from J, with 9 bases between. CDR3 length: 14 amino acids. The chain's CDR3 is CASSLQGRGNTIYF. DNA for the CDR3: TGTGCCAGCAGTTTACAGGGGAGAGGAAACACCATATATTTT.

The chain links TRBV2 to TRBJ1-2, with 7 bases identical to TRBD1. Losses at the gene ends were 6 bases for V and 1 base for J; bases not matched to a gene: 5. Germline V lookup: CDR1 SNHLY, CDR2 FYNNEI. The CDR3 is 14 amino acids. The CDR3 is CASRGDSFNYGYTF. CDR3 DNA sequence: TGTGCCAGCAGGGGGGACAGTTTTAACTATGGCTACACCTTC.

The CDR3 is CSVLGTGNNEQYF. The CDR3 DNA sequence: TGCAGCGTCCTAGGGACAGGGAACAACGAGCAGTACTTC. The chain is built from TRBV29-1 and TRBJ2-7; 9 nucleotides line up with TRBD1. The CDR3 consists of 13 residues. The germline V gene has CDR1 SQVTM and CDR2 ANQGSEA. The J segment lost 5 bases and the V segment lost 6 bases, leaving 8 bases of the junction unmatched.

This clonotype has a handful of counts. The genes are TRBV5-1 and TRBJ1-1; 9 positions agree with TRBD1. Losses at the gene ends were 0 bases for V and 4 bases for J; bases not matched to a gene: 4. Germline V gene sequence: CDR1 SGHRS, CDR2 YFSETQ. The CDR3 consists of 15 residues. The CDR3 is CASSLGDRVFTEAFF. The CDR3, as DNA: TGCGCCAGCAGCTTGGGGGACAGGGTATTCACTGAAGCTTTCTTT.

This clonotype was detected only a few times. CDR3 coding DNA: TGTGCCACCAGTGATTGGAGGCGTCTTATCAATCAGCCCCAGCATTTT. Translation: CATSDWRRLINQPQHF. This chain links TRBV24-1 with TRBJ1-5; D is unresolved. CDR3 length: 16 amino acids. Deletions cut 2 bases from V and 3 bases from J, with 13 bases between. Per the germline V gene, CDR1 is KGHDR and CDR2 is SFDVKD.

About this clonotype itself: Mismatch with germline at one junction end may stem from a read error. The rearrangement links TRBV6-1 to TRBJ1-1; no definite D call. The length of the CDR3 is 11 residues. Germline V lookup: CDR1 MNHNS, CDR2 SASEGT. The CDR3 nucleotides are TGTGCCAGTAACTTGTACACAGAAGCTTTCTTT. Translating it yields CASNLYTEAFF.

The chain recombines TRBV5-1 with TRBJ2-3; D is ambiguous. Germline V gene sequence: CDR1 SGHRS, CDR2 YFSETQ. Between the trimmed V and J ends, which lost 4 bases and 2 bases, there was a span of 11 bases. This CDR3 comprises 14 residues. CDR3 DNA: TGCGCCAGCAGCCTATACAGCGTCACAGATACGCAGTATTTT. This translates into CASSLYSVTDTQYF.

This clonotype was seen a handful of times. The chain joins TRBV27 to TRBJ2-3; no firm D call. V was trimmed by 6 bases and J by 0 bases, leaving 13 bases between them. The CDR3 runs 15 residues. The germline V gene encodes CDR1 MNHEY and CDR2 SMNVEV (reference sequence). The CDR3: CASRTIKSSTDTQYF. CDR3 DNA sequence: TGTGCCAGCAGGACGATTAAATCTAGCACAGATACGCAGTATTTT.

The V gene is TRBV5-1, the J gene TRBJ2-2; possible D gene TRBD1, 6 bases. Germline CDR1 SGHRS, CDR2 YFSETQ. V was pared by 1 base and J by 1 base, with 8 bases between. The CDR3 extends over 15 amino acids. The CDR3 spells CASSLQGLNTGELFF. The CDR3 DNA sequence: TGCGCCAGCAGCTTGCAGGGGTTGAACACCGGGGAGCTGTTTTTT.

This clonotype was detected many times. The J gene is TRBJ2-1, the V gene TRBV18, with no clear D. The CDR3 totals 17 residues. The germline CDR1 and CDR2 sequences are KGHSH and LQKENI. Deletions cut 0 bases from V and 7 bases from J, with 19 bases between. Written as DNA, the CDR3 is TGTGCCAGCTCACCACCCTTGTTTGTGGGTTATTGGAATGAGCAGTTCTTC. Encoded protein: CASSPPLFVGYWNEQFF.

This clonotype was counted ten times or more. The rearrangement joins TRBV6-6 to TRBJ1-6; D gene unclear. The CDR3 covers 14 residues. The germline V gene has CDR1 MNHNY and CDR2 SVGAGI (reference sequence). Trimming left V 8 bases short and J 0 bases short, with 8 bases between. Written as DNA, the CDR3 is TGTGCCAGCGGGCAGAGCTCCTATAATTCACCCCTCCACTTT. This translates into CASGQSSYNSPLHF.

This clonotype was seen a handful of times. This chain connects TRBV11-2 to TRBJ2-1; D remains unclear. CDR1 and CDR2 (germline): SGHAT, FQNNGV. CDR3 size: 12 residues. Trimming removed 1 base at V and 10 bases at J, with 8 bases between. The CDR3 loop reads CASSLVGSEQFF. CDR3 nucleotide sequence: TGTGCCAGCAGCTTAGTAGGTAGCGAGCAGTTCTTC.

V usage is TRBV29-1 and J usage is TRBJ2-7, with D possibly matching TRBD1 (6 bases). Germline-derived CDR1 and CDR2 are SQVTM and ANQGSEA. CDR3 size: 13 residues. Trimming left V 1 base short and J 2 bases short, with 9 bases between. CDR3 sequence reads: CSVEGDTTYEQYF. The CDR3 DNA reads TGCAGCGTTGAAGGGGACACCACCTACGAGCAGTACTTC.

This chain uses TRBV3-1 with TRBJ2-5; D remains unclear. Germline loops: CDR1 LGHDT, CDR2 YNNKEL (reference sequence). Trimming took 1 base from V and 5 from J, leaving 11 bases between them. The CDR3 runs to 14 residues. The CDR3 bases are TGTGCCAGCAGCCAAGTGCAGGAAATGGAGACCCAGTACTTC. This encodes CASSQVQEMETQYF.

The sample holds many counts of this clonotype. The chain is built from TRBV7-2 and TRBJ2-1; maybe TRBD2 (5 bases). Between the trimmed V and J ends, which lost 3 bases and 7 bases, there was a span of 16 bases. The CDR3 has 15 residues. CDR1 and CDR2 from the germline V gene are SGHTA and FQGNSA. CDR3 amino acids: CASSFRSGKENEQFF. The CDR3 DNA follows: TGTGCCAGCAGCTTCCGGTCGGGGAAGGAAAATGAGCAGTTCTTC.

There are many counts of this clonotype. This chain uses TRBV11-2 with TRBJ1-2; unclear D gene. The V end lost 5 bases, the J end lost 8 bases, and 18 bases lay between the germline ends. Germline CDR1 and CDR2: SGHAT and FQNNGV. There are 14 residues in the CDR3. The CDR3 reads CASSQRAASRGYTF. The CDR3 region has the DNA TGTGCCAGCAGCCAGAGGGCTGCGTCGAGGGGCTACACCTTC.

The rearrangement uses TRBV28 and TRBJ1-5; D is possibly TRBD1 (5 bases). Germline V lookup: CDR1 MDHEN, CDR2 SYDVKM. CDR3 size: 16 residues. V dropped 4 bases and J dropped 4 bases, with 17 bases sitting between them. The CDR3 nucleotides read TGTGCCAGCAGTTACGCCGGGGCGTCACTTAATCAGCCCCAGCATTTT. It translates to CASSYAGASLNQPQHF.

This chain uses TRBV5-5 with TRBJ2-5; 9 bases are a match to TRBD1. With 4 bases clipped from V and 2 bases from J, the junction kept 9 bases outside the gene matches. The CDR3 is 16 amino acids. Germline CDR1 SGHKS, CDR2 YYEKEE (reference sequence). CDR3 nucleotide sequence: TGTGCCAGCAGCCCTCTGGTCGGGACAGGGCAAGAGACCCAGTACTTC. Residues: CASSPLVGTGQETQYF.

Many counts were recorded for this clonotype. The chain carries TRBV6-1 and TRBJ2-7, with TRBD1 identical over 8 bases. The V segment lost 2 bases and the J segment 7 bases; nucleotides outside the gene matches: 4. CDR3 length equals 13 residues. CDR1 is MNHNS, CDR2 SASEGT, per germline. The CDR3, as DNA: TGTGCCAGCAGTGAATTGGGACAGGAGGAGCAGTACTTC. Its translation is CASSELGQEEQYF.

This clonotype was observed a few times. The J gene is TRBJ2-3, the V gene TRBV27, with TRBD2 identical over 16 bases. CDR3 length equals 18 residues. Trimming removed 0 bases from V and 6 bases from J; junction bases left unmatched: 6. Germline V gene lookup returns CDR1 MNHEY and CDR2 SMNVEV (reference sequence). The DNA of the CDR3 is TGTGCCAGCAGTTTATCCCATGGGACTAGCGGGGGGGGTGATACGCAGTATTTT. This sequence encodes CASSLSHGTSGGGDTQYF.

This rearrangement joins TRBV2 to TRBJ1-5, with 10 bases identical to TRBD1. The trim removed 6 bases at V and 5 bases at J, leaving 7 bases unmatched. The CDR3 spans 15 residues. Germline CDR1 and CDR2: SNHLY and FYNNEI. Written as DNA, the CDR3 is TGTGCCAGCAGGCCCGGGACAGGGGTTGATCAGCCCCAGCATTTT. Translation gives CASRPGTGVDQPQHF.

The rearrangement uses TRBV18 and TRBJ2-7; 9 nucleotides line up with TRBD1. The germline gives CDR1 KGHSH, CDR2 LQKENI. The CDR3 contains 15 residues. V lost 6 bases, J lost 6 bases, and 12 bases stayed unmatched. CDR3 loop: CASSPAWDRESEQYF. The DNA for the CDR3 is TGTGCCAGCTCGCCCGCCTGGGACAGGGAAAGCGAGCAGTACTTC.

The chain couples TRBV11-2 to TRBJ2-2, with D possibly being TRBD1 or TRBD2 (5 bases each). Trimming took 5 bases from V and 1 from J, leaving 17 bases between them. Germline V gene sequence: CDR1 SGHAT, CDR2 FQNNGV. This CDR3 is 17 amino acids long. The CDR3 coding sequence is TGTGCCAGCAGCGATGTGAGGGGCGGAAGGAACACCGGGGAGCTGTTTTTT. It codes for CASSDVRGGRNTGELFF. The full variable domain, with the rest looked up from reference TRBV11-2 and TRBJ2-2, is EAGVAQSPRYKIIEKRQSVAFWCNPISGHATLYWYQQILGQGPKLLIQFQNNGVVDDSQLPKDRFSAERLKGVDSTLKIQPAKLEDSAVYLCASSDVRGGRNTGELFFGEGSRLTVL.

V gene TRBV12-5 combines with J gene TRBJ2-1; D remains ambiguous. The germline V gene has CDR1 LGHNT and CDR2 FRNRAP. Trimming took 0 bases from V and 9 from J, leaving 15 bases between them. The CDR3 is made up of 15 amino acids. The CDR3 DNA follows: TGTGCTAGTGGTTTGGTAGTTGGTAGCCTAGGTGAGCAGTTCTTC. It specifies CASGLVVGSLGEQFF.

This clonotype was seen a handful of times. The chain is built from TRBV12-3 or TRBV12-4 and TRBJ2-5; possible D gene TRBD1, 6 bases. Trimming cost V 2 bases and J 5 bases, with 12 bases left between them. This CDR3 is 14 amino acids long. This CDR3 is CASSLLGAGETQYF. For the CDR3, the DNA is TGTGCCAGCAGTTTACTGGGGGCCGGGGAGACCCAGTACTTC.